The rows below give T cell receptor beta chains drawn from one sample of a study of T cell responses to AZD1222 COVID-19 vaccine. Only in-frame clones appear in the TCRdb table, and some are missing; sequencing was by immunoSEQ multiplex PCR. The sample holds tens of thousands of clones, 70% to 90% seen once. Sequencing used peripheral blood, obtained on day 0 of AZD1222 vaccination. Receptor source: an adult in good health. Each CDR3 is given with its conserved first and last residue. A D gene is named only where the DNA matches it firmly. The size entry is marked missing in some rows and otherwise reads once, few, many or a size class.

clone_size j_call d_call v_call cdr3_nt cdr3_aa
- TRBJ2-7 TRBD1 TRBV24-1 TGTGCCACCAGTGAATCCTTTCTTAACCCCATGTGGAGACAGGGGCTCGGGTCCGAGCAGTACTTC CATSESFLNPMWRQGLGSEQYF
- TRBJ1-6 TRBD1 TRBV28 TGTGCCAGCAGAACCCCGGGACAGGGAAATTCACCCCTCCACTTT CASRTPGQGNSPLHF
- TRBJ2-1 TRBD1 TRBV5-1 TGCGCCAGCAGCTTGATTGGACAGGGGTTGAATGAGCAGTTCTTC CASSLIGQGLNEQFF
- TRBJ1-2 TRBD1 TRBV5-1 TGCGCCAGCAGCAGGGGGCGTGAGAACTATGGCTACACCTTC CASSRGRENYGYTF
- TRBJ1-5 - TRBV19 TGTGCCAGTACCCTCAGCGGCGGGGGCGCGGGTAGAGGACAGCCCCAGCATTTT CASTLSGGGAGRGQPQHF
few TRBJ2-2 - TRBV11-3 TGTGCCAGCAGCCCGGGCCCAACCACCGGGGAGCTGTTTTTT CASSPGPTTGELFF
- TRBJ2-7 TRBD1 TRBV18 TGTGCCAGCTCACCGGGACAGGGAATATCCTACGAGCAGTACTTC CASSPGQGISYEQYF
- TRBJ2-7 - TRBV2 TGTGCCAGCAGCCAACTCTACGAGCAGTACTTC CASSQLYEQYF
- TRBJ2-3 - TRBV5-1 TGCGCCAGCAGCTCCACAGATACGCAGTATTTT CASSSTDTQYF
- TRBJ1-2 TRBD1 TRBV7-8 TGTGCCAGCAGCAAAAGTATCGGGACAGGGGCTTTACACTATGGCTACACCTTC CASSKSIGTGALHYGYTF
- TRBJ1-5 TRBD1 TRBV28 TGTGCCAGCAGTTTAACAGGGGGCATGGGCAATCAGCCCCAGCATTTT CASSLTGGMGNQPQHF
once TRBJ2-7 TRBD2 TRBV29-1 TGCAGCGTTGAAGGGAGGACTAGCGGGAGGGGAACCTACGAGCAGTACTTC CSVEGRTSGRGTYEQYF
- TRBJ1-2 - TRBV6-5 TGTGCCAGCAGTTCCTCGAGGGGTCGGGTGGCCTATGGCTACACCTTC CASSSSRGRVAYGYTF
- TRBJ2-5 - TRBV5-1 TGCGCCAGCAGCTTGGCCGAGGGGGGCGGAAGGGAGACCCAGTACTTC CASSLAEGGGRETQYF
few TRBJ1-3 - TRBV11-2 TGTGCCAGCTGTCGAAGGGCATCTGGAAACACCATATATTTT CASCRRASGNTIYF
once TRBJ2-1 - TRBV5-1 TGCGCCAGCAGCTTGTTTGGGGACAATGAGCAGTTCTTC CASSLFGDNEQFF
few TRBJ2-2 TRBD1 TRBV28 TGTGCCAGCACCGGGGCAGGGGGCACCGGGGAGCTGTTTTTT CASTGAGGTGELFF
- TRBJ2-1 TRBD2 TRBV6-5 TGTGCCAGCAGTTCCGAGCGGGAGTTTAGGGAGTTCTTC CASSSEREFREFF
- TRBJ2-1 TRBD1 TRBV28 TGTGCCAGCAGTTTATCCGGACAGGGGGTCGATGAGCAGTTCTTC CASSLSGQGVDEQFF
- TRBJ1-1 - TRBV5-5 TGTGCCAGCAGCCCCGATTCCGGGATTGTAGCTTTCTTT CASSPDSGIVAFF
- TRBJ1-1 - TRBV6-5 TGTGCCACAGGTTTCTCTGGCACTGAAGCTTTCTTT CATGFSGTEAFF
- TRBJ1-1 - TRBV5-1 TGCGCCAGCAGCTCGGACAGTGTGAACACTGAAGCTTTCTTT CASSSDSVNTEAFF
- TRBJ1-1 - TRBV7-6 TGTGCCAGCAGCTTAAGCCCGACAGGTGTGGGTGATGGCACTGAAGCTTTCTTT CASSLSPTGVGDGTEAFF
- TRBJ1-4 TRBD1 TRBV7-2 TGTGCCAGCAGCCCAGACAGGGGAACTAATGAAAAACTGTTTTTT CASSPDRGTNEKLFF
once TRBJ2-4 - TRBV4-2 TGTGCCAGCAGCCAAAATGAGCGGGTAGCCAAAAACATTCAGTACTTC CASSQNERVAKNIQYF
- TRBJ2-1 - TRBV4-2 TGTGCCAGCAGCCAAGACCTTAGCGGCTACAATGAGCAGTTCTTC CASSQDLSGYNEQFF
- TRBJ2-5 - TRBV5-4 TGTGCCAGCAGCCCAAGCGGCCAAGAGACCCAGTACTTC CASSPSGQETQYF
- TRBJ2-3 - TRBV12-5 TGTGCTAGTGGCCGGGGGCCGGCAGATACGCAGTATTTT CASGRGPADTQYF